This is a list of T cell receptor beta chains from one sample in a study of regulatory T cells in long-lasting Graves disease. TCRdb reanalysed the multiplex PCR reads using MiXCR and keeps one entry per CDR3 protein. The table lists 350,000 to 400,000 distinct CDR3 sequences, roughly a sixth of them singletons, with approximately 21% in the top ten. The input for sequencing was peripheral blood mononuclear cells (PBMCs), taken at new diagnosis, from a patient treated with antithyroid drugs. The source of these receptors is a female donor with Graves disease. CDR3s include the opening cysteine and the closing phenylalanine or tryptophan. The order of the fields is J gene, D gene, clone size, V gene, CDR3 DNA, CDR3 protein. The D gene is left open where the match is weak. The size entry is marked missing in some rows and otherwise reads once, few, many or a size class.

>TRBJ2-3|.|many|TRBV29-1
TGCAGCGTTGAGACGGATCTTCGAGGCACAGATACGCAGTATTTT
CSVETDLRGTDTQYF
>TRBJ2-7|.|many|TRBV20-1
TGCAGTGCTAGAAACCCTCGTGGGCCCCCCTACGAGCAGTACTTC
CSARNPRGPPYEQYF
>TRBJ1-4|TRBD1|.|TRBV19
TGTGCCAGTTCCGGGACAGGCAGCGGACTGTTTTTT
CASSGTGSGLFF
>TRBJ1-2|.|many|TRBV14
TGTGCCAGCAGCCTGGGGGGGGCAGGTGGCTACACCTTC
CASSLGGAGGYTF
>TRBJ2-1|.|few|TRBV10-3
TGTGCCATCAGTGAGCGGTGGGGGGCGGAGGGGCAGTTCTTC
CAISERWGAEGQFF
>TRBJ1-4|.|.|TRBV19
TGTGCCAGTAGCGTTCGCAGAAAATCAACTAATGAAAAACTGTTTTTT
CASSVRRKSTNEKLFF
>TRBJ1-5|.|many|TRBV30
TGTGCCTGGAGTGGGGGGAGTCTAAGTCAGCCCCAGCATTTT
CAWSGGSLSQPQHF
>TRBJ2-6|TRBD2|few|TRBV4-3
TGCGCCAGCAGTTCGAGGACTAGCGGGGGAGCTGGGGCCAACGTCCTGACTTTC
CASSSRTSGGAGANVLTF
>TRBJ1-4|.|many|TRBV7-6
TGTGCCAGCAGCTTAAACCATAGGACAGCAACTAATGAAAAACTGTTTTTT
CASSLNHRTATNEKLFF
>TRBJ2-7|.|once|TRBV2
TGTGCCAGCAGCTCAAGCCGGGTTAGCTACGAGCAGTACTTC
CASSSSRVSYEQYF
>TRBJ1-2|.|few|TRBV14
TGTGCCAGCAGCCTTGAGGGGCCATATGGCTACACCTTC
CASSLEGPYGYTF
>TRBJ2-7|.|few|TRBV28
TGTGCCAGCAGTTCCCCCGGGAGGGGGCCTGGCGAGCAGTACTTC
CASSSPGRGPGEQYF
>TRBJ2-7|TRBD2|.|TRBV12-3/TRBV12-4
TGTGCCAGCAGTGCCCTAGCGGGAGGCTACGAGCAGTACTTC
CASSALAGGYEQYF
>TRBJ2-1|.|many|TRBV6-1
TGTGCCAGCAGTGGACTCTTGGGAAAGGGCCGAGCCTACAATGAGCAGTTCTTC
CASSGLLGKGRAYNEQFF
>TRBJ2-7|TRBD1|many|TRBV15
TGTGCCACCAGCAGAGATTCAACGGGACAGGGGGCTCGGGAGCAGTACTTC
CATSRDSTGQGAREQYF
>TRBJ2-5|.|many|TRBV9
TGTGCCAGCAGCGTAGGCTTCCTACAGGAGTACCAAGAGACCCAGTACTTC
CASSVGFLQEYQETQYF
>TRBJ2-5|TRBD2|.|TRBV6-8
TGTGCCAGCAGTTTGGGACTACTTCAAGAGACCCAGTACTTC
CASSLGLLQETQYF
>TRBJ2-5|TRBD2|many|TRBV3-1
TGTGCCAGCAGCCAAGCCAGCGGGGAGAGGGAGACCCAGTACTTC
CASSQASGERETQYF
>TRBJ1-3|.|few|TRBV4-1
TGCGCCAGCAGCCCGTGGACAGCCTCTGGAAACACCATATATTTT
CASSPWTASGNTIYF
>TRBJ1-1|.|.|TRBV7-9
TGTGCCAGCAGCTTAGATCCCTATCGTGAAGCTTTCTTT
CASSLDPYREAFF
>TRBJ1-2|TRBD1|few|TRBV24-1
TGTGCCACCAGTGACTCGGCAACCGGGACAGCTTATGGCTACACCTTC
CATSDSATGTAYGYTF
>TRBJ2-5|TRBD1|many|TRBV7-2
TGTGCCAGCAGCCCCGGGACAGGGCCTCAGACCCAGTACTTC
CASSPGTGPQTQYF
>TRBJ1-2|TRBD1|many|TRBV4-1
TGCGCCAGCAGCCTAAGGGAGGGGGCGCCTGGCTACACCTTC
CASSLREGAPGYTF
>TRBJ2-7|TRBD2|many|TRBV6-2/TRBV6-3
TGTGCCAGCAGTTACTCGATGGGACTAGCGGTTTACGAGCAGTACTTC
CASSYSMGLAVYEQYF
>TRBJ2-5|TRBD2|many|TRBV12-3/TRBV12-4
TGTGCCAGCAGTTTAGCGACTAGCGGGCCCCAAGAGACCCAGTACTTC
CASSLATSGPQETQYF
>TRBJ2-1|.|many|TRBV27
TGTGCCAGCAGTCCGGTGGGGGCGGCGGGTTCCAATGAGCAGTTCTTC
CASSPVGAAGSNEQFF
>TRBJ1-2|TRBD1|many|TRBV28
TGTGCCAGCAGTCTCATGACAGGGGGCGACTATGGCTACACCTTC
CASSLMTGGDYGYTF
>TRBJ2-7|.|many|TRBV20-1
TGCAGTGCTAGGGACTCATCCTCCCACTACGAGCAGTACTTC
CSARDSSSHYEQYF
>TRBJ2-1|.|many|TRBV7-3
TGTGCCAGCAGCTTCCGTGAGGGTGAGCAGTTCTTC
CASSFREGEQFF
>TRBJ1-5|.|many|TRBV7-2
TGTGCCAGCAGCCCTCAAATGGGGAATGGCAATCAGCCCCAGCATTTT
CASSPQMGNGNQPQHF
>TRBJ2-2|.|many|TRBV7-2
TGTGCCGCGTCTCCACAAAACACCGGGGAGCTGTTTTTT
CAASPQNTGELFF